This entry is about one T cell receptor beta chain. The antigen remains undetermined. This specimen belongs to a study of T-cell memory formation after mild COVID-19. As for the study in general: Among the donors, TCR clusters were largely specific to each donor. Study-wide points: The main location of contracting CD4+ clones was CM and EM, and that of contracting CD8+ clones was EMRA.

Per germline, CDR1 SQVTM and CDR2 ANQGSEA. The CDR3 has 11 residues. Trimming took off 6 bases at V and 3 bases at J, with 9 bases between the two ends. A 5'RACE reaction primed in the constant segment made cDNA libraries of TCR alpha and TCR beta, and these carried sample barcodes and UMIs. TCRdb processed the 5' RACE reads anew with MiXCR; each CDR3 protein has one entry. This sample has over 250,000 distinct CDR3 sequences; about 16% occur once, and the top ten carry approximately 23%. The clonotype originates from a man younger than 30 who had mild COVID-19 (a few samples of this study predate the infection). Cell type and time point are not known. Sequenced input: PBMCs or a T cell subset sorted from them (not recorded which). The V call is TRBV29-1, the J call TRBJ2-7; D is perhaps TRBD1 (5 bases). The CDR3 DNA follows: TGCAGCGTCTACGACAGCTACGAGCAGTACTTC. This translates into CSVYDSYEQYF.